This T cell receptor beta chain comes out of a study of T cell repertoires in cytomegalovirus infection. Across the study: Peptides in the study included HLA-C-restricted and HLA-B-restricted CMV epitopes. It can be stated that public TCR beta signatures indicated CMV infection as well as a matching HLA type. Whole-study results and caveats: Ex vivo, HLA-C-restricted CMV-specific TCR beta clonotypes prevailed over the rest of the response.

Looked up from germline, CDR1 is SEHNR and CDR2 is FQNEAQ (reference sequence). The CDR3 sequence is 13 residues long. V was shortened by 6 bases and J by 9 bases, with 15 bases between the two germline ends. A single record per CDR3 protein comes from TCRdb applying MiXCR to the reads. The table has 700,000 to 900,000 distinct CDR3 sequences, 25% to 30% seen once. As regards this clonotype: Its antigen is currently unknown.

V gene TRBV7-9 combines with J gene TRBJ2-1; D remains unclear. This specimen was cultured CD8+ T cells from PBMCs, taken from culture after CMV antigen stimulation. This clonotype was sampled from a human donor in good health (CMV status not recorded). Some clones in this sample may be carry-over from other donors' samples. For the CDR3, the DNA is TGTGCCAGCAGGCCCTCGCTCCTTCTTGAGCAGTTCTTC. It is translated as CASRPSLLLEQFF.